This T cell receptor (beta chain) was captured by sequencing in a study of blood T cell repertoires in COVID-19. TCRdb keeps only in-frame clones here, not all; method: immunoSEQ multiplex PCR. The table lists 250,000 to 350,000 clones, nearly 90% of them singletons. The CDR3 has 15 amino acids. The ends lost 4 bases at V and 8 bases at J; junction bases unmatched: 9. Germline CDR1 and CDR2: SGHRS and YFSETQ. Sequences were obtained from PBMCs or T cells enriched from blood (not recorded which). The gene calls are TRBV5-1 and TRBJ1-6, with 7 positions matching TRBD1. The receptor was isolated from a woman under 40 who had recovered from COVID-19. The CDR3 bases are TGCGCCAGCAGCCGCGGACAGGCCGCTTATTCACCCCTCCACTTT. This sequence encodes CASSRGQAAYSPLHF.